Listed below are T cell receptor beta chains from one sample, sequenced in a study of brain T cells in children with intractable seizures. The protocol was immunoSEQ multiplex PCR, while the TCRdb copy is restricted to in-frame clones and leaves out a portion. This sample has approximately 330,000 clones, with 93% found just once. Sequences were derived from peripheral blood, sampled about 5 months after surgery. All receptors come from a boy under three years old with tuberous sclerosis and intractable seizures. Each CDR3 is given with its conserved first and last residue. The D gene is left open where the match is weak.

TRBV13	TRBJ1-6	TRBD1	CASSGDDRGKSPLHF	TGTGCCAGCAGCGGAGACGACAGGGGAAAATCACCCCTCCACTTT
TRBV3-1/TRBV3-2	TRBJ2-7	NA	CASSQVFSHEQYF	TGTGCCAGCAGCCAGGTGTTCAGCCACGAGCAGTACTTC
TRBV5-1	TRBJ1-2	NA	CASREGPDDYGYTF	TGCGCCAGCCGCGAAGGACCGGATGACTATGGCTACACCTTC
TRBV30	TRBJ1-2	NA	CALRGGPGTNYGYTF	TGTGCCCTAAGAGGGGGGCCCGGGACCAACTATGGCTACACCTTC
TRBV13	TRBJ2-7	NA	CASSLNSRLEQYF	TGTGCCAGCAGCTTAAATTCCCGATTGGAGCAGTACTTC
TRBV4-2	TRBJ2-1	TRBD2	CASSQAVAGGWNEQFF	TGTGCCAGCAGCCAAGCAGTAGCGGGGGGATGGAATGAGCAGTTCTTC
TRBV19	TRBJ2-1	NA	CASSIPNEQFF	TGTGCCAGTAGTATACCCAATGAGCAGTTCTTC
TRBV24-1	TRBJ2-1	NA	CATSDKTGRVHEQFF	TGTGCCACCAGTGATAAAACAGGCCGAGTTCATGAGCAGTTCTTC
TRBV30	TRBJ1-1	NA	CAWSVAVNTEAFF	TGTGCCTGGAGTGTAGCTGTGAACACTGAAGCTTTCTTT
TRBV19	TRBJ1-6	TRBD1	CASSRQGLPLHF	TGTGCCAGTAGTAGACAGGGTCTGCCCCTCCACTTT
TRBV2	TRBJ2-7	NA	CASSEALQRGYEQYF	TGTGCCAGCAGTGAAGCGCTTCAGAGAGGCTACGAGCAGTACTTC
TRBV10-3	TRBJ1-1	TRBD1	CAISGQGAITEAFF	TGTGCCATCTCAGGGCAGGGGGCAATCACTGAAGCTTTCTTT
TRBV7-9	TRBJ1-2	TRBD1	CASSLAGQGDVYGYTF	TGTGCCAGCAGCTTAGCAGGACAGGGTGATGTCTATGGCTACACCTTC
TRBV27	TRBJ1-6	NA	CASSLSEGLYNSPLHF	TGTGCCAGCAGTTTATCGGAGGGCTTGTATAATTCACCCCTCCACTTT
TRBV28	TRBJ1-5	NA	CASRDVGGGNQPQHF	TGTGCCAGCAGGGACGTGGGTGGGGGCAATCAGCCCCAGCATTTT
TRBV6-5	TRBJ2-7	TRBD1	CASSPTGGSHEQYF	TGTGCCAGCAGCCCAACAGGGGGTAGCCACGAGCAGTACTTC
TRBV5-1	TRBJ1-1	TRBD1	CASSLGTGEMAAHTEAFF	TGCGCCAGCAGCTTGGGGACAGGGGAAATGGCGGCCCACACTGAAGCTTTCTTT
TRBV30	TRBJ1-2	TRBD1	CAWSEGTGNNYGYTF	TGTGCCTGGAGCGAGGGGACAGGGAATAACTATGGCTACACCTTC
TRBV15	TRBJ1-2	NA	CATSSPKGEVGYGYTF	TGTGCCACCAGCAGTCCCAAGGGGGAAGTCGGCTATGGCTACACCTTC
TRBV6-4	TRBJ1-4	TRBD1	CASSDSGTATNEKLFF	TGTGCCAGCAGTGACTCAGGGACAGCAACTAATGAAAAACTGTTTTTT
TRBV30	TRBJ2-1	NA	CAWTGGLYNEQFF	TGTGCCTGGACAGGAGGTTTATACAATGAGCAGTTCTTC
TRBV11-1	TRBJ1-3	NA	CASTPTDSWGNTIYF	TGTGCCAGCACCCCAACGGACAGTTGGGGAAACACCATATATTTT
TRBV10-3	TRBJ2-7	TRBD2	CAISESGRAYEQYF	TGTGCCATCAGTGAGAGCGGGAGGGCCTACGAGCAGTACTTC
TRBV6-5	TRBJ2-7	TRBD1	CASRRGTGDSYEQYF	TGTGCCAGCAGACGCGGGACAGGGGATTCCTACGAGCAGTACTTC
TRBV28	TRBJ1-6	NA	CASSLLVGDNNSPLHF	TGTGCCAGCAGTTTACTCGTGGGGGATAATAATTCACCCCTCCACTTT
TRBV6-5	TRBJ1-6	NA	CASSSDWSSYNSPLHF	TGTGCCAGCAGTTCCGACTGGAGCTCCTATAATTCACCCCTCCACTTT
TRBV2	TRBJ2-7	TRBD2	CASSASGGGLCYCSYEQYF	TGTGCCAGCAGTGCATCCGGGGGGGGTCTATGCTACTGTTCCTACGAGCAGTACTTC
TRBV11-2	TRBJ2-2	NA	CASRHQQRRNTGELFF	TGTGCCAGCAGACACCAACAGCGTCGAAACACCGGGGAGCTGTTTTTT
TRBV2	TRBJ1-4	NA	CASEGTGLEKLFF	TGTGCCAGCGAGGGGACGGGGCTCGAAAAACTGTTTTTT
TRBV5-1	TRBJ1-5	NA	CASSLGDNQPQHF	TGCGCCAGCAGCTTGGGAGACAATCAGCCCCAGCATTTT
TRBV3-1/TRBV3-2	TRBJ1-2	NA	CASSQEGRGYTF	TGTGCCAGCAGCCAAGAGGGACGCGGCTACACCTTC
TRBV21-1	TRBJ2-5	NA	CASSITPTTEQGVGETQYF	TGTGCCAGCAGCATAACGCCTACGACTGAACAGGGTGTCGGAGAGACCCAGTACTTC
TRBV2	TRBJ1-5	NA	CASRGGPSNQPQHF	TGTGCCAGCCGGGGGGGCCCTAGCAATCAGCCCCAGCATTTT
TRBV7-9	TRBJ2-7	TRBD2	CASSPSPGLAGKGSYEQYF	TGTGCCAGCAGCCCTTCCCCGGGACTAGCGGGAAAGGGGTCCTACGAGCAGTACTTC